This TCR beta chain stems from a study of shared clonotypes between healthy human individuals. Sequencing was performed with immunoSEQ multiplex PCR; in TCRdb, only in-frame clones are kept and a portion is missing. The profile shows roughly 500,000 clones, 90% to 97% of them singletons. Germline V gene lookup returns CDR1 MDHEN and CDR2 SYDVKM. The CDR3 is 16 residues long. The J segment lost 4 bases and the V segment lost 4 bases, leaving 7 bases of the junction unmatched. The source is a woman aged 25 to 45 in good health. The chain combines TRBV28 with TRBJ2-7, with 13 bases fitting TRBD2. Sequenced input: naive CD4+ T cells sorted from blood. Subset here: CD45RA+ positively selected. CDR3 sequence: CASSSGGTSGIYEQYF. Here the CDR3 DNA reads TGTGCCAGCAGTTCTGGCGGGACTAGCGGGATATACGAGCAGTACTTC.